The 7 T cell receptor beta chains below were found in one sample sequenced in a study of OX40 agonist ivuxolimab in advanced cancers. The method behind the library was the immunoSEQ multiplex PCR assay. TCRdb limited this immuneACCESS table to in-frame rearrangements with V and J called. A share of clones is missing; checked studies link under half to unresolved V genes, and the rest is unexplained. The sample includes around 29,000 clones, with about 89% observed a single time. The ten most abundant clones make up over 9% of the sample. The starting material was CD4+ or CD8+ T cells sorted from blood, obtained in a trial of the OX40 agonist ivuxolimab. Every receptor here comes from an adult with an advanced solid tumor such as melanoma, head and neck, liver or kidney cancer.

The J gene is TRBJ1-2, the V gene TRBV28, with D perhaps TRBD1 (6 bases). This CDR3 has 17 residues. The V and J ends lost 7 bases and 4 bases respectively, with 25 bases between them. Germline-derived CDR1 and CDR2 are MDHEN and SYDVKM. The DNA of the CDR3 is TGTGCCAGCACCGTCCCGGACAGAGGCTTATATAGCTATGGCTACACCTTC. Protein sequence: CASTVPDRGLYSYGYTF.

The chain is built from TRBV30 and TRBJ2-7; a weak D match, TRBD2 (6 bases). V lost 2 bases and J lost 3, with 11 bases in between. Germline CDR1 reads GTSNPN; CDR2 reads SVGIG (reference sequence). This CDR3 is 13 amino acids long. CDR3 protein: CAWSLEGSYEQYF. The CDR3 DNA reads TGTGCCTGGAGTTTGGAGGGAAGCTACGAGCAGTACTTC. Based on the CDR3 plus reference TRBV30 and TRBJ2-7, the full variable domain is SQTIHQWPATLVQPVGSPLSLECTVEGTSNPNLYWYRQAAGRGLQLLFYSVGIGQISSEVPQNLSASRPQDRQFILSSKKLLLSDSGFYLCAWSLEGSYEQYFGPGTRLTVT.

The chain couples TRBV7-9 to TRBJ2-7; 9 nucleotides match TRBD1. V lost 4 bases, J lost 7 bases, and 8 bases stayed unmatched. The CDR3 is made up of 14 amino acids. Germline V gene sequence: CDR1 SEHNR, CDR2 FQNEAQ (reference sequence). The CDR3 sequence: CASSSNRGPREQYF. In DNA, the CDR3 is TGTGCCAGCAGCTCTAACAGGGGGCCAAGGGAGCAGTACTTC.

V is TRBV28 and J is TRBJ2-4, with 11 bases fitting TRBD2. Germline loops: CDR1 MDHEN, CDR2 SYDVKM. V was pared by 4 bases and J by 7 bases, with 21 bases of the junction left unmatched. CDR3 length: 20 amino acids. CDR3 nucleotides: TGTGCCAGCAGTTCACCCTCGCTAACTAGCGGGAGTTTAAGAGGGAACATTCAGTACTTC. This translates into CASSSPSLTSGSLRGNIQYF.

The chain uses TRBV11-2 and TRBJ2-7, with 11 positions matching TRBD2. The germline CDR1 and CDR2 sequences are SGHAT and FQNNGV. V lost 3 bases and J lost 6; bases outside the gene matches: 7. The CDR3 runs to 15 residues. CDR3 in amino acids: CASSFIAGGLTEQYF. The CDR3 DNA sequence: TGTGCCAGCAGCTTCATAGCGGGAGGGCTAACCGAGCAGTACTTC.

The J gene is TRBJ2-3, the V gene TRBV7-9, with 9 bases identical to TRBD2. The CDR3 loop spans 16 amino acids. The germline CDR1 and CDR2 sequences are SEHNR and FQNEAQ (reference sequence). The J segment lost 2 bases and the V segment lost 2 bases, leaving 5 bases of the junction unmatched. The DNA of the CDR3 is TGTGCCAGCAGCTTACTCATAGCGGGGGACACAGATACGCAGTATTTT. It translates to CASSLLIAGDTDTQYF.

The chain links TRBV19 to TRBJ1-5; TRBD1 might be the D (5 bases). Trimming stripped 5 bases from V and 0 bases from J, with 11 bases between. The CDR3 runs 15 residues. Germline-derived CDR1 and CDR2 are LNHDA and SQIVND (reference sequence). CDR3 bases: TGTGCCAGTAGTGAGGGGCGCAATAGCAATCAGCCCCAGCATTTT. Translating it yields CASSEGRNSNQPQHF.